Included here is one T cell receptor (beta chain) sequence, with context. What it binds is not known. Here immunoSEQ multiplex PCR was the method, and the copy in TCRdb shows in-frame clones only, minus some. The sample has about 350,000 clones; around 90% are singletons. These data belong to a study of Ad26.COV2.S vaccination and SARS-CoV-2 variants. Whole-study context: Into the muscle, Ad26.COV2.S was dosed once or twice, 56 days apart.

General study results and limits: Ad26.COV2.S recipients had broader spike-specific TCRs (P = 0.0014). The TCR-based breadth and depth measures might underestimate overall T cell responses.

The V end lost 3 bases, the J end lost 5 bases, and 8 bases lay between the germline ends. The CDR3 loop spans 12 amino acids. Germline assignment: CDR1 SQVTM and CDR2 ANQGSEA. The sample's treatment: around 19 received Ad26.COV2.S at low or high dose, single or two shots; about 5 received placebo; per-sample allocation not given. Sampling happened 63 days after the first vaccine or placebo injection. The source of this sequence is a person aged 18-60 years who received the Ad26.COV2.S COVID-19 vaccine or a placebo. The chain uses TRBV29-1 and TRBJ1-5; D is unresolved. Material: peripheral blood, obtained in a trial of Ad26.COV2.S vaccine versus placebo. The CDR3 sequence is CSVEVGDQPQHF. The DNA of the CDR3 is TGCAGCGTTGAGGTCGGGGATCAGCCCCAGCATTTT.